This T cell receptor beta chain is from a study of shared clonotypes between healthy human individuals. Produced via immunoSEQ multiplex PCR; TCRdb's table is partial and in-frame only. The table shows around 1.1 million clones, with 77% occurring only once. Germline V gene data show CDR1 as LNHDA and CDR2 as SQIVND (reference sequence). Trimming left V 1 base short and J 2 bases short, with 11 bases between. There are 15 residues in the CDR3. This clone was recorded a few times. This TCR was recovered from a man in his late teens or twenties in good health. Some clones in this sample may be carry-over from other donors' samples. The chain combines TRBV19 with TRBJ1-2; D unclear. The sequencing sample was made of memory CD4+ T cells from PBMCs. Regarding subset: CD45RA-negative fraction. This CDR3 is CASSIGGNANYGYTF. The CDR3, as DNA: TGTGCCAGTAGTATAGGCGGGAATGCCAACTATGGCTACACCTTC. Full variable domain (outside the CDR3, taken from reference TRBV19 and TRBJ1-2): DGGITQSPKYLFRKEGQNVTLSCEQNLNHDAMYWYRQDPGQGLRLIYYSQIVNDFQKGDIAEGYSVSREKKESFPLTVTSAQKNPTAFYLCASSIGGNANYGYTFGSGTRLTVV.